This TCR beta chain originates from a study of blood T cell repertoires in COVID-19. Study information: Donors in the United States, Italy and Spain gave samples during acute or convalescent COVID-19. PBMCs, B-cell-depleted T cells, or T cells were the source of the cDNA or gDNA that made up the material.

CDR1 MNHEY and CDR2 SVGAGI come from the germline V gene. This CDR3 region has 13 residues. Trimming shortened V by 6 bases and J by 5 bases, and 13 bases separated the two germline ends. Original methodology: The authors estimated nucleated cell counts from reference gene primer amplification. Profiled with immunoSEQ multiplex PCR; TCRdb holds only in-frame clones, not every one. That table furnishes V, J and clone size, whereas the DNA furnished D and trimming. The table includes roughly 320,000 clones, roughly 85% detected once. Sequencing was performed on peripheral blood. This sequence joins TRBV6-5 and TRBJ2-5; no reliable D call. The TCR sequence derives from a human donor in a cohort sampled during active COVID-19. The CDR3 nucleotides are TGTGCCAGCAGACCGCCGGGTAGGGAGACCCAGTACTTC. Translation gives CASRPPGRETQYF.